A single sample is the source of the 2 T cell receptor beta chains below, sequenced in a study of radiotherapy plus CTLA-4 blockade in lung cancer. Clones were read by immunoSEQ multiplex PCR, and TCRdb kept only the in-frame ones, dropping some. The top ten clones hold about 15% of a sample with about 56,000 clones, approximately 79% of them seen once. Sequencing was performed on peripheral blood, taken from a patient treated with radiotherapy plus ipilimumab. All receptors derive from a human donor with non-small cell lung cancer who had a complete response to radiotherapy plus ipilimumab.

The chain employs TRBV18 and TRBJ2-5, with TRBD1 matching 8 bases. The germline V gene encodes CDR1 KGHSH and CDR2 LQKENI. The length of the CDR3 is 15 residues. Trimming took 4 bases from V and 4 from J; bases not matched to a gene: 8. The CDR3 sequence: CASSRVRQGLETQYF. CDR3 bases: TGTGCCAGCTCACGAGTTAGACAGGGGCTAGAGACCCAGTACTTC.

The rearrangement uses TRBV29-1 and TRBJ2-1; 11 bases agree with TRBD2. CDR1 is SQVTM and CDR2 is ANQGSEA in the germline V gene. Trimming took 6 bases from V and 0 from J; bases not matched to a gene: 10. CDR3 size: 17 residues. CDR3 sequence reads: CSVPPGTSGISYNEQFF. CDR3 DNA: TGCAGCGTCCCACCTGGGACTAGCGGAATCTCCTACAATGAGCAGTTCTTC.